The rows below give T cell receptor beta chains drawn from one sample of a study of blood T cell repertoires in COVID-19. TCRdb's copy holds only in-frame clones and misses some; the assay was immunoSEQ multiplex PCR. The repertoire holds some 200,000 clones, with approximately 81% as singletons. Sequenced material: peripheral blood. The receptor set was obtained from a woman aged 80 or over with COVID-19, enrolled during active disease. Both conserved end residues are part of each CDR3. The D gene is left open where the match is weak. Size tells how often a clone was seen (once, few, many) or the class of an expanded clone, and some rows leave it out.

D gene	clone size	V gene	CDR3 protein
NA	NA	TRBV7-3	CASSPTVNTGELFF
NA	few	TRBV19	CASSISEGTQFF
NA	NA	TRBV30	CAWSTPGYGYTF
TRBD1	once	TRBV5-4	CASSLPGQWGTEAFF
NA	NA	TRBV2	CATSAQGIREKLFF
NA	few	TRBV24-1	CAIGGSNQPQHF
NA	NA	TRBV6-5	CASSPRQINQPQHF
TRBD2	NA	TRBV10-3	CAISRTSGGQETQYF
TRBD1	few	TRBV2	CASSWDREAQPQHF
NA	NA	TRBV28	CASSSGRGRPDTQYF
NA	NA	TRBV9	CASSVEGGVSYEQYF
TRBD1	few	TRBV19	CASNPDRTGGYTF
TRBD1	NA	TRBV25-1	CASSFGQGNQPQHF
TRBD1	NA	TRBV7-7	CASSSKGALGETQYF
NA	NA	TRBV7-9	CASALGGHETQYF
NA	NA	TRBV4-2	CASSQGEKSMNTEAFF
NA	NA	TRBV3-1/TRBV3-2	CASSSRDTYTDTQYF
TRBD2	once	TRBV13	CASSTPTSFSYNEQFF
NA	NA	TRBV6-2/TRBV6-3	CASSPPPGVSYEQYF
TRBD1	NA	TRBV5-4	CASSTQGAGKNEKLFF
NA	NA	TRBV11-2	CASSRGGEFGADTQYF
NA	NA	TRBV9	CASSANPGQRTEAFF
NA	NA	TRBV28	CASTQAGAGSNQPQHF
NA	NA	TRBV6-6	CASRDIDGYTF
NA	few	TRBV29-1	CSARWKADQPQHF
TRBD2	NA	TRBV11-2	CASRTSGDYEQYF
NA	few	TRBV19	CASSILRGAVYTEAFF
TRBD1	NA	TRBV15	CATSPDRGELFF
NA	NA	TRBV28	CASSLGQDNEQFF
NA	NA	TRBV18	CASADRRNTEAFF
TRBD1	once	TRBV11-2	CASSLLGQGAEKLFF
NA	NA	TRBV19	CASTDRQGNNEKLFF
NA	NA	TRBV18	CASSPPMAGNTGELFF